The count of the clone carrying this TCR beta chain is one. The V and J ends lost 5 bases and 5 bases, in that order; junction bases with no gene match: 4. Per the germline V gene, CDR1 is SNHLY and CDR2 is FYNNEI. There are 14 residues in the CDR3. This record comes from a study of blood T cell repertoires in COVID-19. Turning to the study itself: Collection of acute and convalescent COVID-19 samples took place in the United States, Italy and Spain. In each case, the material was cDNA or gDNA derived from T cells, B-cell-depleted T cells, or PBMCs.

Here immunoSEQ multiplex PCR was the method, and the copy in TCRdb shows in-frame clones only, minus some. The data show 150,000 to 180,000 clones, roughly nine tenths seen once. The receptor's source is a middle-aged man with acute or convalescent COVID-19. This chain connects TRBV2 to TRBJ1-4; 8 bases agree with TRBD1. Sequenced input: peripheral blood. The CDR3 is CASSTGTGNEKLFF. CDR3 coding DNA: TGTGCCAGCAGTACCGGGACAGGAAATGAAAAACTGTTTTTT.